This is a list of T cell receptor beta chains from one sample in a study of blood T cells in healthy people across ages. TCRdb re-called the 5' RACE reads through MiXCR, storing one row per CDR3 protein. The sample includes about 1.7 million distinct CDR3 sequences, about 28% of them seen just once. Source material: blood. These receptor sequences come from a woman aged 25 to 39 in good health. Both conserved end residues are part of each CDR3. The D gene is left open where the match is weak. Rows give clone size only sometimes, using once, few, many, or a class for an expanded clone.

J,V,size,D,length,CDR3,DNA
TRBJ2-1,TRBV2,few,.,16,CASSETRVSSYNEQFF,TGTGCCAGCAGTGAAACAAGGGTAAGCTCCTACAATGAGCAGTTCTTC
TRBJ1-2,TRBV20-1,.,.,12,CSVQIAGFGYTF,TGCAGTGTTCAGATAGCTGGGTTTGGCTACACCTTC
TRBJ2-3,TRBV20-1,.,.,15,CSGSDRLTSTDTQYF,TGCAGTGGCTCCGATAGGCTAACTAGCACAGATACGCAGTATTTT
TRBJ2-7,TRBV5-1,many,.,14,CASSLAGYQGEQYF,TGCGCCAGCAGCTTGGCCGGCTACCAAGGGGAGCAGTACTTC
TRBJ2-3,TRBV6-6,few,TRBD1,16,CASRSGGQGAADTQYF,TGTGCCAGCAGGTCCGGTGGACAGGGGGCCGCAGATACGCAGTATTTT
TRBJ1-4,TRBV7-2,.,.,14,CASSRGQEDPKLFF,TGTGCCAGCAGCCGGGGACAAGAGGACCCAAAACTGTTTTTT
TRBJ1-2,TRBV18,once,TRBD1,14,CASPPVDRGNGYTF,TGTGCCAGCCCACCAGTGGACAGGGGGAATGGCTACACCTTC
TRBJ2-7,TRBV29-1,.,TRBD2,15,CSVLAGAKAPYEQYF,TGCAGCGTCCTAGCGGGAGCTAAGGCCCCTTACGAGCAGTACTTC
TRBJ1-1,TRBV29-1,.,.,13,CSAQETLNTEAFF,TGCAGCGCACAGGAGACCTTGAACACTGAAGCTTTCTTT
TRBJ2-5,TRBV15,.,TRBD1,14,CVTSRGHRGETQYF,TGTGTCACCAGCAGAGGACACAGGGGAGAGACCCAGTACTTC
TRBJ2-7,TRBV6-1,many,.,15,CASSELRAAPYEQYF,TGTGCCAGCAGTGAATTGAGGGCCGCTCCCTACGAGCAGTACTTC
TRBJ2-7,TRBV20-1,many,.,12,CNANRDGYEQYF,TGCAATGCAAACCGGGACGGCTACGAGCAGTACTTC
TRBJ2-2,TRBV15,.,.,16,CATSRDMTAYTGELFF,TGTGCCACCAGCAGAGATATGACAGCGTACACCGGGGAGCTGTTTTTT
TRBJ2-3,TRBV5-1,many,TRBD2,15,CASSLSGRSTDTQYF,TGTGCCAGCAGCTTAAGCGGGAGAAGTACAGATACGCAGTATTTT